The T cell receptor beta chain described here comes from a study of technical replicates of blood from a few donors. Here immunoSEQ multiplex PCR was the method, and the copy in TCRdb shows in-frame clones only, minus some. The profile shows 14,000 or so clones, approximately 80% of them singletons. Germline loops: CDR1 SEHNR, CDR2 FQNEAQ (reference sequence). This CDR3 spans 12 amino acids. The germline V and J ends were trimmed by 5 bases and 5 bases, with 9 bases remaining between them. This clonotype was sampled from a human donor in good health. Sequencing used PBMCs. The chain combines TRBV7-9 with TRBJ2-5, with a possible D match to TRBD2 (6 bases). DNA of the CDR3: TGTGCCAGCAGCCGGGACTCTGAGACCCAGTACTTC. Its translation is CASSRDSETQYF.